The entry that follows covers one TCR beta chain sequence. Trimming cost V 3 bases and J 5 bases; bases outside gene matches: 5. Germline V gene data show CDR1 as LNHDA and CDR2 as SQIVND (reference sequence). The CDR3 length is 14 residues. The data derive from a study of control samples from healthy donors and cancer patients. The data were produced by immunoSEQ multiplex PCR, yet TCRdb's version contains in-frame clones alone and is incomplete. The sample consists of roughly 80,000 clones, roughly 92% of them appearing once. The clonotype originates from a woman aged 55-70 years in good health. Material for sequencing was blood. The chain employs TRBV19 and TRBJ2-3; 7 bases map to TRBD2. The CDR3 loop is CASSMSGGGDTQYF. CDR3 nucleotide sequence: TGTGCCAGTAGTATGTCGGGAGGAGGAGATACGCAGTATTTT.